The T cell receptor beta chain described here comes from a study of siplizumab effects on memory and regulatory T cells. The CDR3 runs to 12 residues. Germline V CDR1 and CDR2: WSHSY, SAAADI. Trimming cost V 6 bases and J 2 bases; bases outside gene matches: 1. Some clones are missing from TCRdb's copy, which holds only in-frame ones; the method was immunoSEQ multiplex PCR. The sample shows about 91,000 clones, 93% of them seen only once. The chain links TRBV10-2 to TRBJ2-7; 7 positions agree with TRBD2. The sequencing input was CD8+ T cells sorted from blood. This sequence originates from a human donor in good health. CDR3 amino acids: CASSGLAYEQYF. The DNA for the CDR3 is TGCGCCAGCAGCGGACTAGCCTACGAGCAGTACTTC.